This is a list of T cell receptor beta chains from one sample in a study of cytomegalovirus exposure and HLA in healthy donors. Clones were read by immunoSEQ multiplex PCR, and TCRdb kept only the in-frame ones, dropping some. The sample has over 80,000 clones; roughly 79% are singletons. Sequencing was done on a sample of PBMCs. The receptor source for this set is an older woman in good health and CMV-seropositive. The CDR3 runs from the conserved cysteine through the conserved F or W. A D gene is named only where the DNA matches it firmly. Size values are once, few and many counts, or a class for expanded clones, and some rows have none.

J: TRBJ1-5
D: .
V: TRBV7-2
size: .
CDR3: CASSLARDSLGNQPQHF
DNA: TGTGCCAGCAGCTTAGCACGGGACTCTCTAGGGAATCAGCCCCAGCATTTT

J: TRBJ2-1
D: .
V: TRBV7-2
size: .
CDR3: CASSLIGRRGAGNEQFF
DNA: TGTGCCAGCAGCTTAATTGGTAGGCGAGGTGCGGGCAATGAGCAGTTCTTC

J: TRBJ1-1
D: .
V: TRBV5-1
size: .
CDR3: CASRLWGGGPKTEAFF
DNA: TGCGCCAGCAGGTTGTGGGGAGGGGGGCCGAAGACTGAAGCTTTCTTT

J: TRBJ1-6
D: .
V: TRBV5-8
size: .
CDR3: CASSFDSLNSPLHF
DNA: TGTGCCAGCAGCTTCGACAGTTTAAATTCACCCCTCCACTTT

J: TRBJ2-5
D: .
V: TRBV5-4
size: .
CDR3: CASSSPGGQETQYF
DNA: TGTGCCAGCAGCTCCCCCGGGGGTCAAGAGACCCAGTACTTC

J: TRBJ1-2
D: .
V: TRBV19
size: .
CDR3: CASSARQHSNYGYTF
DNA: TGTGCCAGTAGTGCCCGACAGCATTCTAACTATGGCTACACCTTC

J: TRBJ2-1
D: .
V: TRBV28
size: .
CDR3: CASSSPSAREFF
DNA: TGTGCCAGCAGTTCCCCTAGCGCTAGGGAGTTCTTC

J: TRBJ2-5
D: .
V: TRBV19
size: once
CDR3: CASSGLRGQETQYF
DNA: TGTGCCAGTAGTGGGCTCAGGGGACAAGAGACCCAGTACTTC

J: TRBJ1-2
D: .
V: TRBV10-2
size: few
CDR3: CASSDVGGGAGYTF
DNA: TGCGCCAGCAGTGACGTCGGGGGGGGAGCTGGCTACACCTTC

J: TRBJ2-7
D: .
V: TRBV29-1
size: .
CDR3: CSAANPDISYEQYF
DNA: TGCAGCGCCGCAAACCCGGACATTAGCTACGAGCAGTACTTC

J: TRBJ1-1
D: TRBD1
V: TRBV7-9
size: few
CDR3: CASSLGQPNTEAFF
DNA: TGTGCCAGCAGCCTGGGACAGCCGAACACTGAAGCTTTCTTT

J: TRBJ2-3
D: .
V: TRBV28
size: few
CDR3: CASSFPWGADTQYF
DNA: TGTGCCAGCAGTTTTCCCTGGGGGGCAGATACGCAGTATTTT

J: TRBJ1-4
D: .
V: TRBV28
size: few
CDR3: CASSVVSEKLFF
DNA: TGTGCCAGCAGTGTCGTTTCGGAAAAACTGTTTTTT

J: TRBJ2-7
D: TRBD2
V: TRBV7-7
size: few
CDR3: CASTGRSGTSGYEQYF
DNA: TGTGCTAGCACCGGTCGGTCCGGGACTAGCGGTTACGAGCAGTACTTC

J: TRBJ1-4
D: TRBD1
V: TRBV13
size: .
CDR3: CASSSGQVSTNEKLFF
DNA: TGTGCCAGCAGCTCCGGACAGGTATCAACTAATGAAAAACTGTTTTTT